This T cell receptor beta chain was obtained from a study of OX40 agonist ivuxolimab in advanced cancers. At the level of the study: Three patients responded partially, comprising one with hepatocellular carcinoma and two with cutaneous melanoma.

Overall study findings and caveats: The study found that CD8+ T cells averaged more expanded clones than CD4+.

Some clones are missing from TCRdb's copy, which holds only in-frame ones; the method was immunoSEQ multiplex PCR. The sample has more than 40,000 clones, about 87% seen once; the top ten hold 10% to 13%. About this clone itself: No antigen is known for it.

Sequencing was performed on CD4+ or CD8+ T cells sorted from blood, taken in a trial of the OX40 agonist ivuxolimab. The sequence came from an adult with an advanced solid tumor such as melanoma, head and neck, liver or kidney cancer.

CDR3 DNA: TGTGCCAGCAGCAAACTGTCGGGGGGCGATGCCACTGAAGCTTTCTTT. This sequence encodes CASSKLSGGDATEAFF. The gene calls are TRBV27 and TRBJ1-1, with D possibly TRBD1 on 6 matching bases. This CDR3 is built from 16 residues. V lost 6 bases to trimming and J lost 4 bases, with 21 bases between them. Per germline, CDR1 MNHEY and CDR2 SMNVEV (reference sequence).